The next 20 T cell receptor beta chains were all read from a single sample in a study of response to subunit inactivated influenza vaccine. TCRdb called the RT-PCR reads again in MiXCR, with one record for every CDR3 protein. The table lists 500,000 to 650,000 distinct CDR3 sequences, 6% to 9% of them singletons. The source material was PBMCs from blood, sampled less than 30 months after vaccination. The receptors here all came from a man between 45 and 75 years old who received an inactivated influenza vaccine.

The chain has TRBV5-1 and TRBJ2-3; D possibly matches TRBD1 or TRBD2 (5 bases each). CDR3 size: 16 residues. Between the trimmed V and J ends, which lost 5 bases and 2 bases, there was a span of 18 bases. The germline V gene encodes CDR1 SGHRS and CDR2 YFSETQ. This CDR3 is CASSPTGRWDTDTQYF. CDR3 sequence (DNA): TGCGCCAGCAGTCCGACGGGACGGTGGGACACAGATACGCAGTATTTT.

This clonotype appeared many times. The rearrangement uses TRBV7-2 and TRBJ2-5; D might be TRBD1 (6 bases). V lost 1 base and J 9 bases, leaving 6 bases between the germline ends. CDR3 length: 11 residues. From germline, CDR1 is SGHTA and CDR2 FQGNSA. DNA of the CDR3: TGTGCCAGCAGCTTAGAGGGGGCCCAGTACTTC. Translating it yields CASSLEGAQYF.

This chain uses TRBV6-2 or TRBV6-3 with TRBJ2-1, with TRBD2 matching 10 bases. The CDR3 loop spans 14 amino acids. The germline CDR1 and CDR2 sequences are MNHEY and SVGEGT. After removal of 8 bases from V and 6 bases from J, the junction contained 7 bases not matched to a gene. The CDR3 DNA follows: TGTGCCAGCTATGCTAGCGGGAGTTTCAATGAGCAGTTCTTC. Residues: CASYASGSFNEQFF.

As for this clonotype: One base away lies a much larger clone, so this may be a sequencing read error. V gene TRBV20-1 combines with J gene TRBJ2-2; D remains ambiguous. This CDR3 is 14 amino acids long. Germline V gives CDR1 DFQATT, CDR2 SNEGSKA (reference sequence). The CDR3 DNA reads TGCAGAGCTAATAGAGTCGTCGGGACCGGGGAGCTGTTTTTT. Its translation: CRANRVVGTGELFF.

To note about this clonotype: One end of the junction varies from germline; a read error may be responsible. The J gene is TRBJ2-2, the V gene TRBV7-7; D possibly corresponds to TRBD1 (5 bases). In germline, CDR1 is SSHAT, CDR2 FNYEAQ (reference sequence). CDR3 length: 14 amino acids. Here the CDR3 reads CASSQGGNTGELFF. CDR3 DNA: TGTGCTAGCAGCCAGGGCGGGAACACCGGGGAGCTGTTTTTT.

As to this clonotype: A much more abundant neighbour one base away suggests this may be a read error. V is TRBV10-3 and J is TRBJ1-4, with D perhaps TRBD1 (6 bases). The CDR3 extends over 13 amino acids. Germline lookup yields CDR1 ENHRY and CDR2 SYGVKD. The CDR3 sequence: CAISDRQEGKLVF. Written as DNA, the CDR3 is TGTGCCATCAGTGATCGACAGGAGGGAAAACTGGTTTTT.

In this sample, this clonotype turned up many times. The chain has TRBV29-1 and TRBJ1-1; 8 bases line up with TRBD1. The germline CDR1 and CDR2 sequences are SQVTM and ANQGSEA. The junction had 1 base not matched to a gene; V was cut back by 7 bases and J by 0 bases. This CDR3 spans 12 amino acids. The CDR3 nucleotides are TGCAGCGCGGACAGGGTGAACACTGAAGCTTTCTTT. This codes for CSADRVNTEAFF.

This clonotype was detected a few times. The rearrangement joins TRBV7-9 to TRBJ2-4; D may be TRBD2 (5 bases). Germline loops: CDR1 SEHNR, CDR2 FQNEAQ (reference sequence). The CDR3 contains 16 residues. Trimming removed 1 base from V and 2 bases from J, with 12 bases in between. The CDR3 DNA follows: TGTGCCAGCAGCTTAGAGGGAGTACCGCCCAAAAACATTCAGTACTTC. It translates to CASSLEGVPPKNIQYF.

The CDR3 DNA follows: TGTGCCAGCAGTTCGCGGGGACTAGCGGGACCTAGCACAGATACGCAGTATTTT. It codes for CASSSRGLAGPSTDTQYF. The rearrangement links TRBV27 to TRBJ2-3, with 13 bases matching TRBD2. With V trimmed by 4 bases and J by 0 bases, 7 bases remained unmatched. The CDR3 has 18 residues. The germline CDR1 and CDR2 sequences are MNHEY and SMNVEV (reference sequence).

The rearrangement joins TRBV4-1 to TRBJ2-7, with 11 bases aligning to TRBD1. The germline CDR1 and CDR2 sequences are MGHRA and YSYEKL. J lost 3 bases, V lost 4 bases, and 8 bases had no gene match. The CDR3 has 16 amino acids. The CDR3 sequence is CASSRTSGTGGYEQYF. CDR3 sequence (DNA): TGCGCCAGCAGCCGTACGTCCGGGACAGGGGGCTACGAGCAGTACTTC.

This chain joins TRBV30 and TRBJ2-1; a weak D match, TRBD1 (6 bases). The CDR3 has 14 amino acids. Germline lookup yields CDR1 GTSNPN and CDR2 SVGIG (reference sequence). V lost 2 bases and J 0 bases, leaving 8 bases between the germline ends. CDR3 in DNA: TGTGCCTGGAGTAGAGGGGGCTCCTACAATGAGCAGTTCTTC. Protein product: CAWSRGGSYNEQFF.

Many counts were recorded for this clonotype. The rearrangement links TRBV20-1 to TRBJ2-1; D may be TRBD1 (7 bases). V was trimmed by 6 bases and J by 8 bases, leaving 14 bases between them. Germline loops: CDR1 DFQATT, CDR2 SNEGSKA (reference sequence). The CDR3 sequence is 12 residues long. CDR3 in DNA: TGCAGTGCGGGGGGACAGTTCGATGAGCAGTTCTTC. The encoded protein is CSAGGQFDEQFF.

There are a few counts of this clonotype. The V gene is TRBV7-6, the J gene TRBJ1-5, with TRBD1 identical over 7 bases. CDR3 length: 17 amino acids. Germline values: CDR1 SGHVS, CDR2 FNYEAQ. Germline trimming cut 0 bases from V and 1 base from J; bases unmatched to any gene: 6. CDR3 sequence reads: CASSLASPGGSNQPQHF. The CDR3 DNA reads TGTGCCAGCAGCTTAGCTTCACCAGGGGGGAGCAATCAGCCCCAGCATTTT.

In this sample, this clonotype turned up a few times. The chain uses TRBV7-9 and TRBJ2-2; D possibly corresponds to TRBD2 (6 bases). Looked up from germline, CDR1 is SEHNR and CDR2 is FQNEAQ (reference sequence). The length of the CDR3 is 13 residues. The V gene lost 11 bases and the J gene lost 7 bases, with 17 bases spanning the gap. CDR3 loop: CAARVGGFGELFF. The CDR3 bases are TGTGCCGCCCGGGTCGGGGGATTCGGGGAGCTGTTTTTT.

In the case of this clonotype: This sequence may be a read error, since a much larger clone differs from it by one base. This chain uses TRBV4-3 with TRBJ2-3; tentative D call: TRBD2 (6 bases). The germline V gene has CDR1 LGHNA and CDR2 YSLEER. This CDR3 contains 13 residues. The CDR3 protein is CTSSHRGSDTQYF. In DNA, the CDR3 is TGCACCAGCAGCCACCGGGGGTCAGATACGCAGTATTTT.

This clonotype was seen more than once but under ten times. The chain carries TRBV12-3 or TRBV12-4 and TRBJ2-5; TRBD2 matches at 9 bases. Trimming at V came to 5 bases and at J to 3 bases, leaving 10 bases not matched to a gene. This CDR3 contains 16 residues. The CDR3 here is CASSPLGTSTKETQYF. The CDR3 bases are TGTGCCAGCAGTCCTCTCGGGACTAGCACTAAAGAGACCCAGTACTTC.

V gene TRBV7-8 combines with J gene TRBJ1-1; 11 nucleotides match TRBD1. This CDR3 has 17 amino acids. Germline assignment: CDR1 SGHVS and CDR2 FQNEAQ. The trim removed 7 bases at V and 4 bases at J, leaving 14 bases unmatched. For the CDR3, the DNA is TGTGCCAGCACTTTGGCGGGACAGGGGGTGTTGGGCACTGAAGCTTTCTTT. It yields the protein CASTLAGQGVLGTEAFF.

The gene calls are TRBV4-2 and TRBJ2-5; 13 bases map to TRBD2. The CDR3 is 16 amino acids. The V gene end was trimmed by 4 bases and the J gene end by 1 base; junction bases not matched to a gene: 3. Germline V gene lookup returns CDR1 LGHNA and CDR2 YNFKEQ. DNA of the CDR3: TGTGCCAGCAGCCCCGGACTAGCGGGGGTCCAAGAGACCCAGTACTTC. Amino acid sequence: CASSPGLAGVQETQYF.

The sample holds a few counts of this clonotype. The chain is built from TRBV7-6 and TRBJ2-1; 9 bases line up with TRBD2. Germline CDR1 reads SGHVS; CDR2 reads FNYEAQ. The CDR3 has 17 residues. With 5 bases clipped from V and 7 bases from J, the junction kept 15 bases outside the gene matches. The CDR3 DNA reads as TGTGCCAGCAGCCGCGCCAGCGGGGGGTTCCTTGGGAATGAGCAGTTCTTC. It specifies CASSRASGGFLGNEQFF.

This chain links TRBV15 with TRBJ2-7; 11 positions match TRBD1. V gave up 2 bases and J gave up 5 bases; unmatched junction bases: 8. Germline assignment: CDR1 LNHNV and CDR2 YYDKDF (reference sequence). The CDR3 runs to 16 residues. The CDR3 sequence is CATSRTGGQGANEQYF. The DNA for the CDR3 is TGTGCCACCAGCAGAACGGGCGGACAGGGGGCCAACGAGCAGTACTTC.